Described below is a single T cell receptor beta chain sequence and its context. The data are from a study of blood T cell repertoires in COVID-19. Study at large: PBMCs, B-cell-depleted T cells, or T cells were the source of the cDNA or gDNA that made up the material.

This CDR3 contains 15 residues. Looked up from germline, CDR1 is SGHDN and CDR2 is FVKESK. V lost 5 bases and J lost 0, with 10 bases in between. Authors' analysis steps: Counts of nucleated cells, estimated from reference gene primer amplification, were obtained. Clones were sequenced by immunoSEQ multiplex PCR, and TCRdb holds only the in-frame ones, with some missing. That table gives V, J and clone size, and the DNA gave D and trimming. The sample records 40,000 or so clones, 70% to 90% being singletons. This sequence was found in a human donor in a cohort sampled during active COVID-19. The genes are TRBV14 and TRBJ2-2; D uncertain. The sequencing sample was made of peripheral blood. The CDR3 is CASSAEFSNTGELFF. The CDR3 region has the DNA TGTGCCAGCAGCGCGGAGTTTTCGAACACCGGGGAGCTGTTTTTT.